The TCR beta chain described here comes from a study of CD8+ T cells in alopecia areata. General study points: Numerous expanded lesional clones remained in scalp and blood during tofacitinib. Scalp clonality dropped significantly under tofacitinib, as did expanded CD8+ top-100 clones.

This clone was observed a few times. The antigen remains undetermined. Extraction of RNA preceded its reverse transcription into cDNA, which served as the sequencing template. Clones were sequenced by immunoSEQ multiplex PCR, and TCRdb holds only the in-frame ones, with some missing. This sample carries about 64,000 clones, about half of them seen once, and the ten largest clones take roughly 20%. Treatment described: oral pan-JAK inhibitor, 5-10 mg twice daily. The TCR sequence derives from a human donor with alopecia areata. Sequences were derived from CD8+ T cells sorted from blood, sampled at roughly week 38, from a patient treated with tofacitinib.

In DNA, the CDR3 is TGTGCCCTGGGGACGGGAGCCTACAATGAGCAGTTCTTC. This gives the protein CALGTGAYNEQFF. This sequence joins TRBV30 and TRBJ2-1; D is perhaps TRBD2 (6 bases). The CDR3 sequence is 13 residues long. The germline CDR1 and CDR2 sequences are GTSNPN and SVGIG (reference sequence). V shed 8 bases and J shed 2 bases, with 13 bases lying between them. The whole variable domain, filled in from reference TRBV30 and TRBJ2-1, reads SQTIHQWPATLVQPVGSPLSLECTVEGTSNPNLYWYRQAAGRGLQLLFYSVGIGQISSEVPQNLSASRPQDRQFILSSKKLLLSDSGFYLCALGTGAYNEQFFGPGTRLTVL.